A selection of T cell receptor beta chains follows, all from one sample in a study of beta chain features in type 1 diabetes. TCRdb's table, derived via immunoSEQ multiplex PCR, lists solely in-frame clones and lacks some. Of some 410,000 clones detected, 11% appear once; the ten largest clones hold about 0.045%. The sequenced sample consisted of naive CD4+ T cells from blood. These TCRs come from a woman aged 18-29 years in good health. Both conserved end residues are part of each CDR3. The order of the fields is V gene, J gene, clone size, D gene, CDR3 DNA, CDR3 protein. The D gene is left open where the match is weak. Expanded clones are given a class, and other clones once, few, many or no size at all.

>TRBV5-1|TRBJ2-7|NA|TRBD1
TGCGCCAGCAGCCCTAGGACAGGGCGGTACGAGCAGTACTTC
CASSPRTGRYEQYF
>TRBV10-3|TRBJ2-2|NA|TRBD1
TGTGCCATCCGTGGGACAGGGCGGAACGGGGAGCTGTTTTTT
CAIRGTGRNGELFF
>TRBV10-3|TRBJ1-1|few|NA
TGTGCCATCAGTGAGCCAAGGACAACGATGAACACTGAAGCTTTCTTT
CAISEPRTTMNTEAFF
>TRBV11-2|TRBJ2-1|NA|NA
TGTGCCAGCCGTTCGTTGGGCGGAAGCTCCTACAATGAGCAGTTCTTC
CASRSLGGSSYNEQFF
>TRBV2|TRBJ2-5|few|NA
TGTGCCAGCAGTGAGGATCGGGCGTACCAAGAGACCCAGTACTTC
CASSEDRAYQETQYF
>TRBV29-1|TRBJ2-3|NA|NA
TGCAGCGTTGAAGAAGTCGGCGGGAAGAGCACAGATACGCAGTATTTT
CSVEEVGGKSTDTQYF
>TRBV4-1|TRBJ2-3|NA|TRBD2
TGCGCCACGGGACTAGCGCGAGATACGCAGTATTTT
CATGLARDTQYF
>TRBV6-5|TRBJ2-6|few|NA
TGTGCCAGCAGTTACCTTAGCTCTGGGGCCAACGTCCTGACTTTC
CASSYLSSGANVLTF
>TRBV7-2|TRBJ2-5|few|NA
TGTGCCAGCAGCCTGCAAGGGAGGGAGACCCAGTACTTC
CASSLQGRETQYF
>TRBV7-8|TRBJ2-1|few|NA
TGTGCCAGCAGCTCGCCGGGGGCCTACAATGAGCAGTTCTTC
CASSSPGAYNEQFF
>TRBV10-3|TRBJ2-1|few|NA
TGTGCCATCAGTCCCCTGGCAGGTGAGCAGTTCTTC
CAISPLAGEQFF
>TRBV7-9|TRBJ1-1|NA|TRBD1
TGTGCCAGCAGCTACACCCAGGGGGCAAACACTGAAGCTTTCTTT
CASSYTQGANTEAFF
>TRBV27|TRBJ2-3|few|NA
TGTGCCAGCAGGGAGGGGATCCAGAAAAAACAGGGTACGCAGTATTTT
CASREGIQKKQGTQYF
>TRBV7-2|TRBJ1-5|NA|TRBD1
TGTGCCAGCAGCTTACGGGACAGGACCCAGCCCCAGCATTTT
CASSLRDRTQPQHF
>TRBV28|TRBJ1-2|NA|NA
TGTGCCAGCAGGACGACGGGATACTATGGCTACACCTTC
CASRTTGYYGYTF
>TRBV10-3|TRBJ1-1|NA|NA
TGTGCCATCAAAAGGATCGACGGAGACACTGAAGCTTTCTTT
CAIKRIDGDTEAFF
>TRBV5-4|TRBJ2-1|few|TRBD1
TGTGCCAGCAGTTCCCGGGACAGAATATACAATGAGCAGTTCTTC
CASSSRDRIYNEQFF
>TRBV4-3|TRBJ1-1|few|NA
TGCGCCAGCAGCCAAGATCGTGGAAGACCTGAAGCTTTCTTT
CASSQDRGRPEAFF
>TRBV14|TRBJ2-3|NA|NA
TGTGCCAGCAGCCAAGATTCGAATACGCAGTATTTT
CASSQDSNTQYF
>TRBV29-1|TRBJ2-5|NA|NA
TGCAGCGCCTTTGGGGGAGAGACCCAGTACTTC
CSAFGGETQYF
>TRBV5-1|TRBJ2-1|NA|NA
TGCGCCAGCACAAACAGTCCCTACAATGAGCAGTTCTTC
CASTNSPYNEQFF
>TRBV30|TRBJ2-1|few|NA
TGTGCCTGGAGTAGGGTCGATGAGCAGTTCTTC
CAWSRVDEQFF
>TRBV14|TRBJ2-2|NA|NA
TGTGCCAGCAGCCACATCCGACAATCAAACACCGGGGAGCTGTTTTTT
CASSHIRQSNTGELFF
>TRBV5-1|TRBJ2-5|NA|TRBD1
TGCGCCAGCAGCTATACCGGGACAGAGTACTTC
CASSYTGTEYF
>TRBV6-6|TRBJ1-2|few|NA
TGTGCCAGCAGTCCCCATCGGGGCCTTAACTATGGCTACACCTTC
CASSPHRGLNYGYTF